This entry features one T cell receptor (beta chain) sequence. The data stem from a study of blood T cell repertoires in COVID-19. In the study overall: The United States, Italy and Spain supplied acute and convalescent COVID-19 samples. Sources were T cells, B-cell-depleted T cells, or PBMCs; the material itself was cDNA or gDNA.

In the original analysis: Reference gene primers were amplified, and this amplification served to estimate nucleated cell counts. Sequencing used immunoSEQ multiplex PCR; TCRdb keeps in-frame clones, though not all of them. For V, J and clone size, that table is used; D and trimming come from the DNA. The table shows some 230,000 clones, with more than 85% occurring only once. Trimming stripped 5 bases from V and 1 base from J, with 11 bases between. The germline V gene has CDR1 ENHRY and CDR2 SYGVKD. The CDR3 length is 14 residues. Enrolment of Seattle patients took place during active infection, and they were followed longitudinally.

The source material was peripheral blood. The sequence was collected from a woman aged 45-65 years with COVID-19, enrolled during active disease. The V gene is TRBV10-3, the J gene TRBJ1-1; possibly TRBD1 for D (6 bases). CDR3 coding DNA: TGTGCCATCAGTATAAGACAGGAGAACACTGAAGCTTTCTTT. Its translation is CAISIRQENTEAFF.